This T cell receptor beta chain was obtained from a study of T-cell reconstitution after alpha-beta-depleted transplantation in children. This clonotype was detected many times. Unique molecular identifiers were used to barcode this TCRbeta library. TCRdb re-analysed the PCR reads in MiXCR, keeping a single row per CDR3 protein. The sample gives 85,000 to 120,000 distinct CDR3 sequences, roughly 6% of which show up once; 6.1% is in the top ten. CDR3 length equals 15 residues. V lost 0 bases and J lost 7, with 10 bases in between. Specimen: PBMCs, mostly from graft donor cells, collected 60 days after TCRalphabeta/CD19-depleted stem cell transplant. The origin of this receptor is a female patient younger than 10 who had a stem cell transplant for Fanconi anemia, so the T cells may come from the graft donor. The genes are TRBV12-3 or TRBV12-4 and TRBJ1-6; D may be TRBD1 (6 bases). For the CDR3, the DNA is TGTGCCAGCAGTTTAGCACAGGGCTTAAATTCACCCCTCCACTTT. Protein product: CASSLAQGLNSPLHF.